The T cell receptor (beta chain) described here comes from a study of Graves' ophthalmopathy and Graves' hyperthyroidism. About the study: Stable hyperthyroidism was defined by absence of ophthalmopathy within 18 months of follow-up.

Comment on this clonotype: Its antigen is undetermined.

Germline-derived CDR1 and CDR2 are SGHAT and FQNNGV. V lost 5 bases to trimming and J lost 7 bases, with 21 bases between them. CDR3 length: 15 residues. Study-wide results and caveats: In blood, most expanded thyroid clonotypes above 0.001 frequency were also detected. A model of 13 signatures distinguished ophthalmopathy from stable hyperthyroidism at about 86% sensitivity and about 80% specificity. Forecasting of ophthalmopathy progression by the model achieved 70.59% sensitivity and approximately 72% specificity.

Amplification of TCR beta CDR3 regions used RNA transcripts. An opening RT-PCR round employed HTBI primers and preceded a second-round multiplex PCR. TCRdb analysed the multiplex PCR reads with MiXCR anew, one entry per CDR3 protein. The sample records approximately 1.2 million distinct CDR3 sequences, about two fifths being singletons. Specimen: peripheral blood or thyroid tissue (not recorded which). This sequence was found in an adult man with Graves' hyperthyroidism. The chain carries TRBV11-2 and TRBJ2-7, with D possibly being TRBD2 (5 bases). CDR3 nucleotide sequence: TGTGCCAGCAGCCCCACCCCCGGGATTCGACAAGAGCAGTACTTC. It encodes CASSPTPGIRQEQYF.